These 17 T cell receptor beta chains came from one sample sequenced in a study of spatial heterogeneity in lung cancer. Time point indicated: sample taken at primary tumor resection. Study-wide points: Higher tumor mutation counts went along with higher counts of expanded intratumoral alpha and beta TCRs.

MiXCR was run by TCRdb on the 5' RACE reads, yielding one entry per CDR3 protein. The table records roughly 9,900 distinct CDR3 sequences, less than 7.5% of them present only once. Antigen specificity for these receptors is unknown. The sample here was lung tumor tissue, taken at surgery. The receptors stem from a female donor with early-stage non-small cell lung cancer.

This clonotype is medium-sized (0.01 to 0.1%) within its sample. V and J are TRBV6-5 and TRBJ2-5, with 7 nucleotides matching TRBD2. This CDR3 contains 13 residues. The trim removed 1 base at V and 5 bases at J, leaving 1 base unmatched. Germline V gives CDR1 MNHEY, CDR2 SVGAGI. Written as DNA, the CDR3 is TGTGCCAGCAGTTACTTGGGAGGGGAGACCCAGTACTTC. Amino acids: CASSYLGGETQYF.

The sample holds many counts of this clonotype. The CDR3 loop reads CASSLLLAGTTDTQYF. CDR3 sequence (DNA): TGTGCCAGCAGTTTGTTACTAGCGGGGACGACAGATACGCAGTATTTT. The V and J genes are TRBV12-3 or TRBV12-4 and TRBJ2-3; TRBD2 matches at 10 bases. This CDR3 is 16 amino acids long. With 3 bases clipped from V and 3 bases from J, the junction kept 6 bases outside the gene matches.

This rearrangement joins TRBV3-1 to TRBJ1-1; D unclear. Trimming removed 1 base at V and 5 bases at J, with 11 bases between. Germline V CDR1 and CDR2: LGHDT, YNNKEL (reference sequence). The CDR3 extends over 14 amino acids. The CDR3 DNA sequence: TGTGCCAGCAGCCAAGGTGAGTCGCGAACTGAAGCTTTCTTT. This codes for CASSQGESRTEAFF.

This clonotype was seen a few times. The genes are TRBV20-1 and TRBJ2-7; no firm D call. V lost 3 bases and J lost 5, with 8 bases in between. CDR3 size: 11 residues. Germline loops: CDR1 DFQATT, CDR2 SNEGSKA (reference sequence). This CDR3 is CSASHRNEQYF. The CDR3 coding sequence is TGCAGTGCTAGCCACAGAAACGAGCAGTACTTC.

The V gene is TRBV10-3, the J gene TRBJ2-2; D is possibly TRBD1 or TRBD2 (5 bases each). Per the germline V gene, CDR1 is ENHRY and CDR2 is SYGVKD. This CDR3 is built from 15 residues. V was pared by 6 bases and J by 4 bases, with 15 bases between. The chain's CDR3 is CAISRDGFSTGELFF. CDR3 nucleotides: TGTGCCATCAGCCGGGACGGATTCAGCACCGGGGAGCTGTTTTTT.

This clonotype is medium-sized within its sample. This sequence joins TRBV7-2 and TRBJ1-4; maybe TRBD1 (5 bases). The CDR3 totals 14 residues. Germline V gene data show CDR1 as SGHTA and CDR2 as FQGNSA. V lost 5 bases and J 3 bases, leaving 10 bases between the germline ends. DNA of the CDR3: TGTGCCAGCAGCCGACAGACCTCTAATGAAAAACTGTTTTTT. Translating it yields CASSRQTSNEKLFF.

This clonotype was seen many times. The V and J genes are TRBV12-3 or TRBV12-4 and TRBJ2-1; D possibly corresponds to TRBD2 (7 bases). V was trimmed by 6 bases and J by 16 bases, leaving 19 bases between them. The CDR3 has 12 residues. CDR3 region: CASRTQGGGTFF. CDR3 coding DNA: TGTGCCAGCAGAACTCAAGGGGGGGGTACATTCTTC.

This clonotype was counted at least ten times. The rearrangement links TRBV7-2 to TRBJ1-2; a possible D gene is TRBD1 (5 bases). Germline CDR1 SGHTA, CDR2 FQGNSA. The CDR3 has 13 residues. V was cut by 5 bases and J by 1 base, with 8 bases left in between. CDR3 sequence reads: CASSEGFNYGYTF. CDR3 DNA: TGTGCCAGCAGCGAGGGGTTTAACTATGGCTACACCTTC.

This clonotype was detected many times. The V gene is TRBV6-1, the J gene TRBJ1-2; 7 nucleotides align to TRBD1. Trimming at V came to 7 bases and at J to 0 bases, leaving 14 bases not matched to a gene. Per germline, CDR1 MNHNS and CDR2 SASEGT. The CDR3 loop spans 17 amino acids. As DNA, the CDR3 is TGTGCCAGCACCCAGGGGGGAGGGGCACCCACTAACTATGGCTACACCTTC. Translated, it gives CASTQGGGAPTNYGYTF.

By share, this clonotype ranks as medium-sized. The rearrangement uses TRBV24-1 and TRBJ2-3; 8 positions agree with TRBD2. The germline V gene encodes CDR1 KGHDR and CDR2 SFDVKD. V was pared by 3 bases and J by 2 bases, with 3 bases of the junction left unmatched. This CDR3 comprises 15 residues. Here the CDR3 reads CATSDRGGYTDTQYF. CDR3 DNA: TGTGCCACCAGTGATCGGGGGGGATACACAGATACGCAGTATTTT.

This clonotype was counted many times. The rearrangement links TRBV29-1 to TRBJ2-1; TRBD1 might be the D (6 bases). The V end lost 8 bases, the J end lost 9 bases, and 17 bases lay between the germline ends. There are 12 residues in the CDR3. Germline assignment: CDR1 SQVTM and CDR2 ANQGSEA. CDR3 loop: CSTYTQGTEQFF. Here the CDR3 DNA reads TGCAGCACCTACACACAGGGTACTGAGCAGTTCTTC.

This clonotype was observed a few times. The CDR3 reads CASSYPGTTQYF. Here the CDR3 DNA reads TGTGCCAGCAGCTACCCCGGGACAACCCAGTACTTC. The gene calls are TRBV7-2 and TRBJ2-5; D possibly corresponds to TRBD1 (6 bases). Germline V gene data show CDR1 as SGHTA and CDR2 as FQGNSA. CDR3 length: 12 amino acids. Deletions cut 4 bases from V and 8 bases from J, with 11 bases between.

By sample fraction, this clonotype is medium-sized (0.01 to 0.1%). The chain employs TRBV28 and TRBJ2-2, with unresolved D. CDR3 length: 13 amino acids. V was cut by 7 bases and J by 9 bases, with 15 bases left in between. Germline loops: CDR1 MDHEN, CDR2 SYDVKM. CDR3: CASKLFEARELFF. Here the CDR3 DNA reads TGTGCCAGCAAACTTTTTGAGGCGAGGGAGCTGTTTTTT.

By sample fraction, this clonotype is medium-sized (0.01 to 0.1%). The CDR3 DNA is TGTGCCAGCAGCCATATACCGAATGGACTAGCGGTCTCCTACGAGCAGTACTTC. It encodes CASSHIPNGLAVSYEQYF. The rearrangement joins TRBV5-6 to TRBJ2-7; 10 bases are a match to TRBD2. The trim removed 4 bases at V and 0 bases at J, leaving 13 bases unmatched. This CDR3 has 18 residues. The germline gives CDR1 SGHDT, CDR2 YYEEEE.

This clonotype was observed a handful of times. V and J are TRBV11-2 and TRBJ2-7; perhaps D is TRBD1 or TRBD2 (6 bases each). CDR3 length: 16 amino acids. The germline V gene encodes CDR1 SGHAT and CDR2 FQNNGV. The germline V and J ends were trimmed by 1 base and 1 base, with 14 bases remaining between them. CDR3 in DNA: TGTGCCAGCAGCTTAGCCGGGGGCCTGGCGTCCTACGAGCAGTACTTC. Translated, it gives CASSLAGGLASYEQYF.

This clonotype was seen many times. The chain combines TRBV28 with TRBJ1-5, with TRBD1 matching 10 bases. Losses at the gene ends were 8 bases for V and 4 bases for J; bases not matched to a gene: 8. Per germline, CDR1 MDHEN and CDR2 SYDVKM. The CDR3 runs to 15 residues. DNA of the CDR3: TGTGCCAGCCGGGACAGGGGAGGGAGTAATCAGCCCCAGCATTTT. It is translated as CASRDRGGSNQPQHF.

This clonotype was observed many times. The V and J genes are TRBV5-1 and TRBJ2-1; 12 bases line up with TRBD2. Trimming cost V 4 bases and J 10 bases; bases outside gene matches: 9. Germline CDR1 is SGHRS and CDR2 is YFSETQ. The CDR3 sequence is 15 residues long. The DNA for the CDR3 is TGCGCCAGCAGCGAGGGACTAGCGGGTCCCAAAGAGCAGTTCTTC. As protein: CASSEGLAGPKEQFF.